This is a list of T cell receptor beta chains from one sample in a study of regulatory T cells in long-lasting Graves disease. Using its own MiXCR run on the multiplex PCR reads, TCRdb lists one record per CDR3 protein. The data contain 350,000 to 500,000 distinct CDR3 sequences, 14% of them singletons. These data were also reused for a study on T cells in Graves' hyperthyroidism and ophthalmopathy.

The sample in question was peripheral blood mononuclear cells (PBMCs), obtained at new diagnosis, from a patient treated with antithyroid drugs. The receptors shown here come from a woman in her forties or fifties with Graves disease. Each CDR3 is given with its conserved first and last residue. D genes are given only for firm matches. Clone size appears in some rows only: once, few, many, or a class for an expanded clone.

cdr3_nt,cdr3_aa,clone_size,j_call,v_call,cdr3_length,d_call
TGTGCCAGCAGCTTTTTTCCCTTAAATGAGCAGTTCTTC,CASSFFPLNEQFF,.,TRBJ2-1,TRBV7-2,13,.
TGTGCCAGCAGTTGTATGGATAGCGGAGGTACCTACGAGCAGTACTTC,CASSCMDSGGTYEQYF,many,TRBJ2-7,TRBV12-3/TRBV12-4,16,.
TGTGCCAGCCGGGCCGACACTGAAGCTTTCTTT,CASRADTEAFF,few,TRBJ1-1,TRBV27,11,.
TGTGCCAGCAGTCTTAGGGGACCGCCGGGGATCGAGCAGTACTTC,CASSLRGPPGIEQYF,many,TRBJ2-7,TRBV6-2/TRBV6-3,15,.
TGTGCCAGCAGTTCCCGGAGCCAGGGTGGGAGCACTGAAGCTTTCTTT,CASSSRSQGGSTEAFF,many,TRBJ1-1,TRBV27,16,.
TGTGCCAGCAATTTCGGGCAGGCTCTCTACGAGCAGTACTTC,CASNFGQALYEQYF,few,TRBJ2-7,TRBV12-3/TRBV12-4,14,.
TGCGCCAGCAGCCAAACGGAAAGCTCCTATAATTCACCCCTCCACTTT,CASSQTESSYNSPLHF,.,TRBJ1-6,TRBV4-1,16,.
TGTGCCTGGGCCCAGAGTGCAGAGCAGTTCTTC,CAWAQSAEQFF,many,TRBJ2-1,TRBV30,11,.
TGTGCCAGCAGCCCTAGCGGGAGAAGCTCCTACGAGCAGTACTTC,CASSPSGRSSYEQYF,many,TRBJ2-7,TRBV3-1,15,TRBD2
TGTGCCAGCAGTTACTCTCGAGGTTATCAGCCCCAGCATTTT,CASSYSRGYQPQHF,.,TRBJ1-5,TRBV6-5,14,.
TGTGCCAGCAGTGAAAGGGAAGGGTGGAGCACTGAAGCTTTCTTT,CASSEREGWSTEAFF,many,TRBJ1-1,TRBV2,15,.
TGTGCCAGCTCCTCGTGGGCAGCTAGCACAGATACGCAGTATTTT,CASSSWAASTDTQYF,few,TRBJ2-3,TRBV7-9,15,.
TGTGCCAGCAGCCAAGTGGGACCTGGGGAGCTGTTTTTT,CASSQVGPGELFF,.,TRBJ2-2,TRBV14,13,.
TGTGCCAGCAGTATCGGGTTTGGGGCGAAGAACACTGAAGCTTTCTTT,CASSIGFGAKNTEAFF,.,TRBJ1-1,TRBV6-1,16,.
TGTGCCAGCCAGGGGAACCAAGAGACCCAGTACTTC,CASQGNQETQYF,many,TRBJ2-5,TRBV10-3,12,.
TGTGCCAGCCCCCCCCGGCCGGAATTAGCGGGAGGGCTATCCATTGAGACCCAGTACTTC,CASPPRPELAGGLSIETQYF,.,TRBJ2-5,TRBV28,20,TRBD2
TGTGCCAGCAGCCCTCCGGGACTAGCGATCAACTCCTACGAGCAGTACTTC,CASSPPGLAINSYEQYF,few,TRBJ2-7,TRBV2,17,TRBD2
TGTGCCAGCAGCTTAGATCCCTCCTTGGAGCAGTACTTC,CASSLDPSLEQYF,many,TRBJ2-7,TRBV7-9,13,.